Presented here are 11 T cell receptor beta chains from one specimen sequenced in a study of T cells in Graves' hyperthyroidism and ophthalmopathy. Amplified regions were TCR beta CDR3 sequences from RNA transcripts. The HTBI primer set was used in a first-round RT-PCR of the TCR CDR3. TCRdb reprocessed the multiplex PCR reads via MiXCR and lists one record per CDR3 protein. Among about 380,000 distinct CDR3 sequences listed, roughly 20% were seen once. What was sequenced was blood. The receptors were sampled from a young man with Graves' ophthalmopathy.

This clonotype was observed a handful of times. This chain joins TRBV5-5 and TRBJ1-4, with 10 nucleotides matching TRBD1. This CDR3 is 15 amino acids long. V lost 4 bases, J lost 7 bases, and 7 bases stayed unmatched. CDR1 is SGHKS and CDR2 is YYEKEE in the germline V gene (reference sequence). CDR3 bases: TGTGCCAGCAGCCTAGAGGGACAGGGGACTGAAAAACTGTTTTTT. It encodes CASSLEGQGTEKLFF.

The V gene is TRBV7-3, the J gene TRBJ2-2; 15 nucleotides match TRBD2. The V segment lost 5 bases and the J segment 5 bases; nucleotides outside the gene matches: 6. The CDR3 consists of 17 residues. Germline V gene lookup returns CDR1 SGHTA and CDR2 FQGTGA. CDR3 sequence reads: CASSETGTSGGTGELFF. In DNA form, the CDR3 reads TGTGCCAGCAGCGAAACCGGGACTAGCGGGGGGACCGGGGAGCTGTTTTTT.

Many counts were recorded for this clonotype. This sequence joins TRBV2 and TRBJ1-5; D is uncertain. Germline V gives CDR1 SNHLY, CDR2 FYNNEI. The CDR3 runs 15 residues. Trimming shortened V by 6 bases and J by 2 bases, and 14 bases separated the two germline ends. In nucleotides, the CDR3 is TGTGCCAGCAGGCAACTACAATCCGGCAATCAGCCCCAGCATTTT. Translation gives CASRQLQSGNQPQHF.

This clonotype was counted at least ten times. This chain links TRBV3-1 with TRBJ1-4; 7 bases align to TRBD1. The CDR3 spans 13 residues. Germline V gene sequence: CDR1 LGHDT, CDR2 YNNKEL (reference sequence). V shed 2 bases and J 7 bases; nucleotides not matched to a gene: 1. The CDR3 DNA sequence: TGTGCCAGCAGCCAAAGGGGGCGTGAAAAACTGTTTTTT. Translated, it gives CASSQRGREKLFF.

The V and J genes are TRBV5-1 and TRBJ2-5, with a tentative D call TRBD2 (5 bases). V was clipped by 2 bases and J by 2 bases, with 13 bases between them. The CDR3 has 15 residues. CDR1 is SGHRS, CDR2 YFSETQ, per germline. The CDR3 region is CASSFFHPGQETQYF. The DNA for the CDR3 is TGCGCCAGCAGCTTTTTTCACCCGGGACAAGAGACCCAGTACTTC.

This clonotype came up a few times. The chain couples TRBV20-1 to TRBJ1-2, with TRBD1 as a possible D gene (5 bases). The V gene's germline CDR1 is DFQATT and CDR2 SNEGSKA (reference sequence). V lost 5 bases, J lost 7 bases, and 11 bases lay in between. The CDR3 sequence is 11 residues long. The CDR3, as DNA: TGCAGTGCTTTTACAGGTTCTGGCTACACCTTC. It specifies CSAFTGSGYTF.

The table lists this clonotype with a few counts. V is TRBV4-1 and J is TRBJ1-2, with 8 bases identical to TRBD1. Germline V gene lookup returns CDR1 MGHRA and CDR2 YSYEKL. V lost 4 bases to trimming and J lost 2 bases; unmatched junction nucleotides: 9. There are 16 residues in the CDR3. CDR3 amino acids: CASSPPGGASNYGYTF. Here the CDR3 DNA reads TGCGCCAGCAGCCCGCCAGGGGGCGCGTCAAACTATGGCTACACCTTC.

This chain uses TRBV6-2 or TRBV6-3 with TRBJ1-1, with 9 bases that match TRBD1. The CDR3 contains 14 residues. Per germline, CDR1 MNHEY and CDR2 SVGEGT. The J segment lost 1 base and the V segment lost 8 bases, leaving 5 bases of the junction unmatched. The CDR3 protein is CASRKTGGNTEAFF. The CDR3 coding sequence is TGTGCCAGCCGGAAGACAGGGGGGAACACTGAAGCTTTCTTT.

The chain couples TRBV27 to TRBJ2-6, with unresolved D. This CDR3 comprises 15 residues. In germline, CDR1 is MNHEY, CDR2 SMNVEV (reference sequence). Trimming removed 3 bases from V and 0 bases from J, with 6 bases in between. The CDR3 DNA reads as TGTGCCAGCAGTTTCTTAGACTCTGGGGCCAACGTCCTGACTTTC. This sequence encodes CASSFLDSGANVLTF.

The sample holds many counts of this clonotype. This rearrangement joins TRBV20-1 to TRBJ2-7, with TRBD1 matching 10 bases. With V trimmed by 6 bases and J by 4 bases, 9 bases remained unmatched. The germline CDR1 and CDR2 sequences are DFQATT and SNEGSKA (reference sequence). CDR3 length: 14 residues. The CDR3 nucleotides are TGCAGTGCCCAAACCCGGGACAGGGGATACGAGCAGTACTTC. Its translation is CSAQTRDRGYEQYF.

The chain carries TRBV4-1 and TRBJ2-5, with D tentatively TRBD2 (6 bases). V was pared by 0 bases and J by 5 bases, with 13 bases between. CDR3 length equals 15 residues. Germline V gives CDR1 MGHRA, CDR2 YSYEKL. The DNA of the CDR3 is TGCGCCAGCAGCCAAGATATCGGGGGTCCGGAGACCCAGTACTTC. Translation gives CASSQDIGGPETQYF.